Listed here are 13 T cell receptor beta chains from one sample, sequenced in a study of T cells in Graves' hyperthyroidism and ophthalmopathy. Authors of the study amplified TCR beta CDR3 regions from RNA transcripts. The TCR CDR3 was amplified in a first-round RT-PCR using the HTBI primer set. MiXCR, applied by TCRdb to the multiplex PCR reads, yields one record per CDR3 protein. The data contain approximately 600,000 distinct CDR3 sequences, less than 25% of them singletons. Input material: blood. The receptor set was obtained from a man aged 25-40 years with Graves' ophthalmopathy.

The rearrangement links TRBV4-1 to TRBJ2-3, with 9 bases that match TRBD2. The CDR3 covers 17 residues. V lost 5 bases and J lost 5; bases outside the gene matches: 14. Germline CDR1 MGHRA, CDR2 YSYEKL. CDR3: CASSDLTIAGEGDTQYF. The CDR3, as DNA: TGCGCCAGCAGCGATTTAACGATAGCGGGAGAAGGAGATACGCAGTATTTT.

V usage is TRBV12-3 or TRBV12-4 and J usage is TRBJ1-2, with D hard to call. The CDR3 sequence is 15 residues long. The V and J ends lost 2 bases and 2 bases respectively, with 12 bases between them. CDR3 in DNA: TGTGCCAGCAGTTTACAAGAGGGCCCAAACTATGGCTACACCTTC. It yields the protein CASSLQEGPNYGYTF.

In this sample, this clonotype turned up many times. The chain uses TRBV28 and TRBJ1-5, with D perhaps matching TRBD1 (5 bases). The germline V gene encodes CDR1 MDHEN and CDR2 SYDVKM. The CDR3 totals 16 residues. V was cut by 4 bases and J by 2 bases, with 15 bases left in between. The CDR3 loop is CASSSSVLGRNQPQHF. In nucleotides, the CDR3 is TGTGCCAGCAGTTCTAGCGTTTTGGGGCGCAATCAGCCCCAGCATTTT. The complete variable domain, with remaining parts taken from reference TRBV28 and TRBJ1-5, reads DVKVTQSSRYLVKRTGEKVFLECVQDMDHENMFWYRQDPGLGLRLIYFSYDVKMKEKGDIPEGYSVSREKKERFSLILESASTNQTSMYLCASSSSVLGRNQPQHFGDGTRLSIL.

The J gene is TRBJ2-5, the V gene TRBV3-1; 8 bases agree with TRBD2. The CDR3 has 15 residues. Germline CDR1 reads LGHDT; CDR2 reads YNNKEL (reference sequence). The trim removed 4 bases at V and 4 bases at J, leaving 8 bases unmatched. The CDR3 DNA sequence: TGTGCCAGCAGCCCTAAGCGGGAGAGGTCAGAGACCCAGTACTTC. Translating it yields CASSPKRERSETQYF.

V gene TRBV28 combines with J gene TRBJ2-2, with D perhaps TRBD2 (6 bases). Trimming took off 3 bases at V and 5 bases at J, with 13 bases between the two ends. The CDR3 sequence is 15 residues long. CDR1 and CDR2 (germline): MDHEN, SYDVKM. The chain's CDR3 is CASSLSGTSTGELFF. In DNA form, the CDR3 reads TGTGCCAGCAGTTTGTCCGGGACTTCGACCGGGGAGCTGTTTTTT.

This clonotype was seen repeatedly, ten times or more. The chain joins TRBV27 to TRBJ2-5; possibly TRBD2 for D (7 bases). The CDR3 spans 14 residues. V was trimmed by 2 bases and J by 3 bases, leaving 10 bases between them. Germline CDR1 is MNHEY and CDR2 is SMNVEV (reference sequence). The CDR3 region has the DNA TGTGCCAGCAGTTTAAGGGGGACTAAAGAGACCCAGTACTTC. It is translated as CASSLRGTKETQYF.

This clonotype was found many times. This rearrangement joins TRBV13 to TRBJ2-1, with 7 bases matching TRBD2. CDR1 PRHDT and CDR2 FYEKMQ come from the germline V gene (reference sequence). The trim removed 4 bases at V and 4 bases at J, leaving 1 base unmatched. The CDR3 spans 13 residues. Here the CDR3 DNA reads TGTGCCAGCAGCTCTAGCGGTTACAATGAGCAGTTCTTC. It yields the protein CASSSSGYNEQFF.

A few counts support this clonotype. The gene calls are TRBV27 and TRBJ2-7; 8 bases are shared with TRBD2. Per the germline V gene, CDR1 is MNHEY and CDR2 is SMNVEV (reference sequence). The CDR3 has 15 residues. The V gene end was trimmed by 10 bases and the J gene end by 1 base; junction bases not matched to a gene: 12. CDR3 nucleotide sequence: TGTGCCACCTCTCCGGGGGGGGCGCCGTCCTACGAGCAGTACTTC. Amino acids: CATSPGGAPSYEQYF.

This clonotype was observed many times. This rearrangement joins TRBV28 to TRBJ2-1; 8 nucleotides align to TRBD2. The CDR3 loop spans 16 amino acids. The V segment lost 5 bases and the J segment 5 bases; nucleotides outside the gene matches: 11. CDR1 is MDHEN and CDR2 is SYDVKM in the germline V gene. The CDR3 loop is CASSLPGLGLHNEQFF. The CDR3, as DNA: TGTGCCAGCAGTCTTCCGGGACTAGGCCTCCACAATGAGCAGTTCTTC.

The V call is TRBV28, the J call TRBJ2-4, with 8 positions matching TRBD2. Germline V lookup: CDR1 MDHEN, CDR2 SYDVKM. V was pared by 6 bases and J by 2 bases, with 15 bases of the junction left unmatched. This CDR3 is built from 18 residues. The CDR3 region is CASSSPGLGYWTKNIQYF. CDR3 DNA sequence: TGTGCCAGCAGCTCACCGGGACTAGGGTATTGGACCAAAAACATTCAGTACTTC.

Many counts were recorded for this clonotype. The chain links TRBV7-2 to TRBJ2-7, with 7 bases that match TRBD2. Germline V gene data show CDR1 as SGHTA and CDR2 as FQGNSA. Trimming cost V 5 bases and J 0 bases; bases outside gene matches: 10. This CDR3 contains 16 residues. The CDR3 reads CASSHGPSGSSYEQYF. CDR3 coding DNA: TGTGCCAGCAGCCACGGGCCTAGCGGTAGCTCCTACGAGCAGTACTTC.

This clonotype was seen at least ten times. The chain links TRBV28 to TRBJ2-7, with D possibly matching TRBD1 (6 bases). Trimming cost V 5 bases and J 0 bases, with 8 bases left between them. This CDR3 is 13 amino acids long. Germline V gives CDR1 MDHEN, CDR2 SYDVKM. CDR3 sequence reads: CASSDRSSYEQYF. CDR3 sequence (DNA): TGTGCCAGCAGTGACAGGAGCTCCTACGAGCAGTACTTC.

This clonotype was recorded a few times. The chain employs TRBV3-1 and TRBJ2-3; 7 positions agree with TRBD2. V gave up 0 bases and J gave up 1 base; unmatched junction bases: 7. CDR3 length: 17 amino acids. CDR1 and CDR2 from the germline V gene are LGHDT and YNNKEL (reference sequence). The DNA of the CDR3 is TGTGCCAGCAGCCAAGAACTAAGCGGGATGGGCACAGATACGCAGTATTTT. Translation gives CASSQELSGMGTDTQYF.